This section outlines one T cell receptor beta chain sequence together with its context. Its antigen is not identified. The germline V gene encodes CDR1 SGHTA and CDR2 FQGNSA. V was clipped by 3 bases and J by 4 bases, with 14 bases between them. The CDR3 spans 15 residues. These data come from a study of OX40 agonist ivuxolimab in advanced cancers. Across the study: The patients received agonistic anti-OX40 (CD134) antibody ivuxolimab. Every patient in dose escalation had hepatocellular carcinoma, melanoma, renal cell or head and neck cancer.

Using immunoSEQ multiplex PCR, the repertoire was profiled, and TCRdb retains in-frame clones only, with some absent. The sample lists over 45,000 clones; 93% were seen once. General observations from the study: Normalized expansion of T-cell clones was also low for some nonresponders.

This TCR came from an adult with an advanced solid tumor such as melanoma, head and neck, liver or kidney cancer. This specimen was CD4+ or CD8+ T cells sorted from blood, taken in a trial of the OX40 agonist ivuxolimab. The chain combines TRBV7-2 with TRBJ2-3; D is unresolved. DNA of the CDR3: TGTGCCAGCAGCTTTCAAGGAGTCCCGCCAGATACGCAGTATTTT. This gives the protein CASSFQGVPPDTQYF.